This is a list of T cell receptor beta chains from one sample in a study of PD-L1 blockade in urothelial cancer. TCRdb's copy holds only in-frame clones and misses some; the assay was immunoSEQ multiplex PCR. The table records roughly 67,000 clones, 75% to 90% of them present only once. The sample consisted of PBMCs, taken around atezolizumab (anti-PD-L1) treatment. The receptors were sampled from a man in his 60s with urothelial cancer. Both conserved end residues are part of each CDR3. D genes are given only for firm matches. Size tells how often a clone was seen (once, few, many) or the class of an expanded clone, and some rows leave it out.

V gene: TRBV5-1
D gene: -
clone size: once
J gene: TRBJ2-7
CDR3 DNA: TGCGCCAGCAGAGTTTCGACACAGGCTTCCTACGAGCAGTACTTC
CDR3 protein: CASRVSTQASYEQYF

V gene: TRBV9
D gene: -
clone size: -
J gene: TRBJ1-5
CDR3 DNA: TGTGCCAGCAGCCAAACAGGGCTCAATCAGCCCCAGCATTTT
CDR3 protein: CASSQTGLNQPQHF

V gene: TRBV4-1
D gene: -
clone size: -
J gene: TRBJ1-4
CDR3 DNA: TGCGCCAGCAGCCAAGATATCGGACAGTTCCACTCACCGGGTGAAAAACTGTTTTTT
CDR3 protein: CASSQDIGQFHSPGEKLFF

V gene: TRBV7-2
D gene: -
clone size: -
J gene: TRBJ1-2
CDR3 DNA: TGTGCCAGCAGCCAGTCCAGGGCTGGCTACACCTTC
CDR3 protein: CASSQSRAGYTF

V gene: TRBV19
D gene: -
clone size: few
J gene: TRBJ1-5
CDR3 DNA: TGTGCCAGTAATGGGGCCGGGACACCGTTTCAGCCCCAGCATTTT
CDR3 protein: CASNGAGTPFQPQHF

V gene: TRBV2
D gene: -
clone size: once
J gene: TRBJ2-1
CDR3 DNA: TGTGCCAGCAGGACAGGGGCGGGGGGGAACAATGAGCAGTTCTTC
CDR3 protein: CASRTGAGGNNEQFF

V gene: TRBV6-1
D gene: -
clone size: once
J gene: TRBJ2-7
CDR3 DNA: TGTGCCAGCAGTTCCCGGACAAGCTACGAGCAGTACTTC
CDR3 protein: CASSSRTSYEQYF

V gene: TRBV29-1
D gene: -
clone size: -
J gene: TRBJ1-1
CDR3 DNA: TGCAGCGTTCTGCGAACAGGGACCAACACTGAAGCTTTCTTT
CDR3 protein: CSVLRTGTNTEAFF

V gene: TRBV19
D gene: -
clone size: once
J gene: TRBJ2-1
CDR3 DNA: TGTGCCAGTAGTATAAAGATTGCGAGCTCCTACAATGAGCAGTTCTTC
CDR3 protein: CASSIKIASSYNEQFF

V gene: TRBV11-3
D gene: -
clone size: -
J gene: TRBJ1-1
CDR3 DNA: TGTGCCAGCAGCTTAGAAAGGGAGACTGAAGCTTTCTTT
CDR3 protein: CASSLERETEAFF

V gene: TRBV11-2
D gene: TRBD1
clone size: -
J gene: TRBJ1-2
CDR3 DNA: TGTGCCAGCAGCCCCCCGGGACAGACCATCTATGGCTACACCTTC
CDR3 protein: CASSPPGQTIYGYTF

V gene: TRBV14
D gene: TRBD1
clone size: once
J gene: TRBJ2-2
CDR3 DNA: TGTGCCAGCAGCCCCCGCCCCGGGACAGCCACCGGGGAGCTGTTTTTT
CDR3 protein: CASSPRPGTATGELFF

V gene: TRBV5-8
D gene: TRBD2
clone size: -
J gene: TRBJ2-2
CDR3 DNA: TGTGCCAGCAGCCTCCCCCGGGAGGGCGCGAACACCGGGGAGCTGTTTTTT
CDR3 protein: CASSLPREGANTGELFF

V gene: TRBV10-2
D gene: -
clone size: -
J gene: TRBJ2-2
CDR3 DNA: TGCGCCAGCAGTGAGTCCCAGGAGCTGTTTTTT
CDR3 protein: CASSESQELFF

V gene: TRBV7-8
D gene: TRBD1
clone size: many
J gene: TRBJ1-5
CDR3 DNA: TGTGCCAGCAGCTTTAACAGGGGGGACCAGCCCCAGCATTTT
CDR3 protein: CASSFNRGDQPQHF

V gene: TRBV29-1
D gene: -
clone size: -
J gene: TRBJ2-5
CDR3 DNA: TGCAGTCATAGCCGGGCGGGACTCCAAGAGACCCAGTACTTC
CDR3 protein: CSHSRAGLQETQYF

V gene: TRBV5-4
D gene: -
clone size: -
J gene: TRBJ1-2
CDR3 DNA: TGTGCCAGCAGCTTGTCGTTTATCGGTGGCTACACCTTC
CDR3 protein: CASSLSFIGGYTF

V gene: TRBV7-6
D gene: -
clone size: -
J gene: TRBJ2-1
CDR3 DNA: TGTGCCAGCACCCTTTCGGAGGGGTACAATGAGCAGTTCTTC
CDR3 protein: CASTLSEGYNEQFF

V gene: TRBV28
D gene: TRBD2
clone size: -
J gene: TRBJ2-3
CDR3 DNA: TGTGCCAGCCGTGGTGGGCTAGCGGGCACAGATACGCAGTATTTT
CDR3 protein: CASRGGLAGTDTQYF

V gene: TRBV25-1
D gene: -
clone size: -
J gene: TRBJ1-1
CDR3 DNA: TGTGCCAGCAGTGAATGGGGAGGTCAGAACACTGAAGCTTTCTTT
CDR3 protein: CASSEWGGQNTEAFF

V gene: TRBV5-4
D gene: -
clone size: -
J gene: TRBJ2-1
CDR3 DNA: TGTGCCAGCAGCACGATTACAGGGTACAATGAGCAGTTCTTC
CDR3 protein: CASSTITGYNEQFF

V gene: TRBV2
D gene: -
clone size: -
J gene: TRBJ1-5
CDR3 DNA: TGTGCCAGTACGGCGGGGGGAGGGGGCAATCAGCCCCAGCATTTT
CDR3 protein: CASTAGGGGNQPQHF

V gene: TRBV9
D gene: TRBD1
clone size: -
J gene: TRBJ1-1
CDR3 DNA: TGTGCCAGCGCCCGCCGGACAGGGGAACGGGCGCCGAGAGCTTTCTTT
CDR3 protein: CASARRTGERAPRAFF

V gene: TRBV19
D gene: -
clone size: -
J gene: TRBJ1-2
CDR3 DNA: TGTGCCAGTAGTGCAGCCGGGGTCTATGGCTACACCTTC
CDR3 protein: CASSAAGVYGYTF

V gene: TRBV19
D gene: -
clone size: -
J gene: TRBJ2-1
CDR3 DNA: TGTGCCAGTAGTATTCGGGGGATTAAGAATGAGCAGTTCTTC
CDR3 protein: CASSIRGIKNEQFF

V gene: TRBV19
D gene: TRBD2
clone size: -
J gene: TRBJ2-5
CDR3 DNA: TGTGCCAGTAGTAGGATGGCTAGCGGTAAAGAGACCCAGTACTTC
CDR3 protein: CASSRMASGKETQYF

V gene: TRBV30
D gene: -
clone size: -
J gene: TRBJ2-7
CDR3 DNA: TGTGCCTGGAGTAAAGGGGGTACCTACGAGCAGTACTTC
CDR3 protein: CAWSKGGTYEQYF

V gene: TRBV6-5
D gene: TRBD1
clone size: once
J gene: TRBJ2-7
CDR3 DNA: TGTGCCAGCAGTTTCCGACAGGGGGACGAGCAGTACTTC
CDR3 protein: CASSFRQGDEQYF